A single sample is the source of the 17 T cell receptor beta chains below, sequenced in a study of OX40 agonist ivuxolimab in advanced cancers. Generated by immunoSEQ multiplex PCR, the TCRdb table keeps only in-frame clones and is missing some. The sample has approximately 60,000 clones, 70% to 85% seen once; the top ten hold 5% to 6.5%. The specimen was CD4+ or CD8+ T cells sorted from blood, collected in a trial of the OX40 agonist ivuxolimab. These receptors were collected from an adult with an advanced solid tumor such as melanoma, head and neck, liver or kidney cancer.

This rearrangement joins TRBV29-1 to TRBJ2-3, with 7 bases lining up with TRBD2. The germline V gene encodes CDR1 SQVTM and CDR2 ANQGSEA. The CDR3 sequence is 12 residues long. Losses at the gene ends were 5 bases for V and 2 bases for J; bases not matched to a gene: 1. This CDR3 is CSVSGATDTQYF. The CDR3 nucleotides read TGCAGCGTTAGCGGGGCCACAGATACGCAGTATTTT.

Written as DNA, the CDR3 is TGTGCCAGCAGCCCTAGCGGGAGGTACACCGGGGAGCTGTTTTTT. It translates to CASSPSGRYTGELFF. The chain couples TRBV7-3 to TRBJ2-2, with 11 bases identical to TRBD2. The germline CDR1 and CDR2 sequences are SGHTA and FQGTGA. This CDR3 has 15 amino acids. The V segment lost 5 bases and the J segment 3 bases; nucleotides outside the gene matches: 2.

The chain joins TRBV28 to TRBJ1-1; 7 nucleotides line up with TRBD1. CDR1 is MDHEN and CDR2 is SYDVKM in the germline V gene. CDR3 length equals 13 residues. Losses at the gene ends were 8 bases for V and 4 bases for J; bases not matched to a gene: 7. CDR3 region: CASVQGWFTEAFF. The DNA for the CDR3 is TGTGCCAGCGTACAGGGGTGGTTCACTGAAGCTTTCTTT.

This chain uses TRBV28 with TRBJ1-4; tentatively, D is TRBD1 (6 bases). Germline V gene lookup returns CDR1 MDHEN and CDR2 SYDVKM. The V end lost 5 bases, the J end lost 0 bases, and 10 bases lay between the germline ends. This CDR3 is 15 amino acids long. CDR3 DNA sequence: TGTGCCAGCAGTCCAGGGGTGCCAACTAATGAAAAACTGTTTTTT. Protein sequence: CASSPGVPTNEKLFF.

The chain is built from TRBV11-3 and TRBJ2-2; D unclear. This CDR3 is built from 12 residues. From germline, CDR1 is SGHNT and CDR2 YENEEA. The ends were cut back, 1 base at V and 8 bases at J, with 5 bases in the middle. In nucleotides, the CDR3 is TGTGCCAGCAGCTTAGTTGAGGGGGAGCTGTTTTTT. Translating gives CASSLVEGELFF.

The V and J genes are TRBV11-2 and TRBJ1-3, with TRBD1 as a possible D gene (6 bases). Trimming took off 2 bases at V and 6 bases at J, with 14 bases between the two ends. The CDR3 is 15 residues long. Germline values: CDR1 SGHAT, CDR2 FQNNGV. The CDR3 DNA is TGTGCCAGCAGCTTAATCGCAGGGGCAGCAAACACCATATATTTT. It specifies CASSLIAGAANTIYF.

The genes are TRBV7-8 and TRBJ1-3, with 7 positions matching TRBD1. Germline CDR1 reads SGHVS; CDR2 reads FQNEAQ. J was trimmed by 0 bases and V by 8 bases; bases with no gene match: 7. The CDR3 contains 15 residues. The CDR3 is CASGQDFHSGNTIYF. The CDR3 DNA sequence: TGTGCCAGCGGACAGGATTTTCACTCTGGAAACACCATATATTTT.

The chain recombines TRBV5-1 with TRBJ2-3; perhaps TRBD1 as D (8 bases). V lost 5 bases and J 0 bases, leaving 22 bases between the germline ends. The CDR3 covers 18 residues. CDR1 SGHRS and CDR2 YFSETQ come from the germline V gene. Written as DNA, the CDR3 is TGCGCCAGCAGACCCGACAGGGGACTACTCTTCAGCACAGATACGCAGTATTTT. Its protein is CASRPDRGLLFSTDTQYF.

V usage is TRBV6-1 and J usage is TRBJ1-1; no clear D. Trimming stripped 7 bases from V and 4 bases from J, with 7 bases between. CDR3 length: 11 amino acids. The V gene's germline CDR1 is MNHNS and CDR2 SASEGT. Here the CDR3 reads CASTYATEAFF. The CDR3 DNA follows: TGTGCCAGCACCTACGCCACTGAAGCTTTCTTT.

This clone was observed a handful of times. The chain links TRBV11-2 to TRBJ2-2; TRBD1 matches 7 bases. The V and J ends lost 5 bases and 5 bases, in that order; junction bases with no gene match: 8. The CDR3 sequence is 15 residues long. CDR1 and CDR2 from the germline V gene are SGHAT and FQNNGV. This CDR3 is CASSRNRGPTGELFF. The CDR3 nucleotides read TGTGCCAGCAGCCGAAACAGGGGACCGACCGGGGAGCTGTTTTTT.

The CDR3 is CASSLGTLSYEQYF. CDR3 DNA sequence: TGTGCCAGCAGCCTCGGGACTCTCTCCTACGAGCAGTACTTC. This chain joins TRBV11-2 and TRBJ2-7; D might be TRBD2 (6 bases). V lost 5 bases to trimming and J lost 0 bases, with 11 bases between them. Germline CDR1 and CDR2: SGHAT and FQNNGV. The CDR3 runs 14 residues.

The rearrangement joins TRBV5-1 to TRBJ1-2, with TRBD1 as a possible D gene (5 bases). CDR3 length: 13 residues. The V gene's germline CDR1 is SGHRS and CDR2 YFSETQ. V was pared by 0 bases and J by 8 bases, with 11 bases between. The CDR3 DNA reads as TGCGCCAGCAGCTTGGTGGCAGGGCGAGGCTACACCTTC. This gives the protein CASSLVAGRGYTF.

This clone was found a few times. The chain carries TRBV7-9 and TRBJ1-2, with 10 bases fitting TRBD1. Germline trimming cut 1 base from V and 7 bases from J; bases unmatched to any gene: 3. There are 14 residues in the CDR3. Germline CDR1 is SEHNR and CDR2 is FQNEAQ (reference sequence). In nucleotides, the CDR3 is TGTGCCAGCAGCTTAGGACAGGGGGCTACTGGCTACACCTTC. This gives the protein CASSLGQGATGYTF. Combining the CDR3 with reference TRBV7-9 and TRBJ1-2 gives the whole variable domain DTGVSQNPRHKITKRGQNVTFRCDPISEHNRLYWYRQTLGQGPEFLTYFQNEAQLEKSRLLSDRFSAERPKGSFSTLEIQRTEQGDSAMYLCASSLGQGATGYTFGSGTRLTVV.

The chain joins TRBV27 to TRBJ2-7; 7 positions agree with TRBD2. V lost 2 bases and J lost 5; bases outside the gene matches: 6. The CDR3 totals 14 residues. Looked up from germline, CDR1 is MNHEY and CDR2 is SMNVEV (reference sequence). The DNA of the CDR3 is TGTGCCAGCAGTTTAGCGGGAGTGCGGCACGAGCAGTACTTC. Translation: CASSLAGVRHEQYF.

The chain links TRBV29-1 to TRBJ1-4; D not resolved. V was pared by 6 bases and J by 2 bases, with 19 bases between. The germline V gene has CDR1 SQVTM and CDR2 ANQGSEA. This CDR3 is 16 amino acids long. CDR3 residues: CSVILRAKGTNEKLFF. In nucleotides, the CDR3 is TGCAGCGTAATACTAAGGGCGAAAGGGACTAATGAAAAACTGTTTTTT.

This chain uses TRBV2 with TRBJ1-2; 10 bases align to TRBD1. The CDR3 has 13 amino acids. The ends lost 5 bases at V and 8 bases at J; junction bases unmatched: 5. Germline-derived CDR1 and CDR2 are SNHLY and FYNNEI. The CDR3, as DNA: TGTGCCAGCAGTTCGGGACAGGGGCGCGGCTACACCTTC. Protein: CASSSGQGRGYTF.

V is TRBV10-1 and J is TRBJ2-1; 9 bases are a match to TRBD1. V was clipped by 4 bases and J by 8 bases; unmatched bases: 15. The CDR3 is 17 amino acids. Germline CDR1 reads WNHNN; CDR2 reads SYGVQD (reference sequence). The CDR3 bases are TGCGCCAGCAGTGGGTCCTCCGGGACAGGGACAGTCTATGAGCAGTTCTTC. Translation gives CASSGSSGTGTVYEQFF.